These 27 T cell receptor beta chains came from one sample sequenced in a study of cytotoxic CD8 clonotypes in ibrutinib-treated CLL. Repertoires were generated with immunoSEQ multiplex PCR, while TCRdb's copy carries only in-frame clones and drops some. Of roughly 16,000 clones in the sample, approximately 60% are singletons; the top ten hold roughly 12%. The sample consisted of PBMCs, taken before ibrutinib treatment. The source is a human donor with chronic lymphocytic leukemia.

In nucleotides, the CDR3 is TGTGCCAGCAAGCGACTAGATCTTTCGCCTTACGAGCAGTACTTC. The encoded protein is CASKRLDLSPYEQYF. The chain is built from TRBV2 and TRBJ2-7; TRBD2 is a possible D gene (6 bases). CDR1 and CDR2 from the germline V gene are SNHLY and FYNNEI. V lost 7 bases and J lost 4, with 20 bases in between. The length of the CDR3 is 15 residues.

This clone was counted between two and nine times. The chain combines TRBV28 with TRBJ2-3, with TRBD2 identical over 9 bases. Looked up from germline, CDR1 is MDHEN and CDR2 is SYDVKM. The junction had 9 bases not matched to a gene; V was cut back by 10 bases and J by 7 bases. The CDR3 consists of 13 residues. This CDR3 reads CATLRGGGNTQYF. CDR3 in DNA: TGTGCCACCCTGCGGGGGGGCGGAAATACGCAGTATTTT. Full variable domain (outside the CDR3, taken from reference TRBV28 and TRBJ2-3): DVKVTQSSRYLVKRTGEKVFLECVQDMDHENMFWYRQDPGLGLRLIYFSYDVKMKEKGDIPEGYSVSREKKERFSLILESASTNQTSMYLCATLRGGGNTQYFGPGTRLTVL.

The chain links TRBV7-6 to TRBJ2-3; tentative D call: TRBD1 (5 bases). The CDR3 sequence is 14 residues long. Looked up from germline, CDR1 is SGHVS and CDR2 is FNYEAQ. Trimming took 5 bases from V and 5 from J, leaving 14 bases between them. The CDR3 spells CASSPQGSLDTQYF. The CDR3 DNA reads TGTGCCAGCAGCCCCCAGGGATCTCTAGATACGCAGTATTTT. Based on the CDR3 plus reference TRBV7-6 and TRBJ2-3, the full variable domain is GAGVSQSPRYKVTKRGQDVALRCDPISGHVSLYWYRQALGQGPEFLTYFNYEAQQDKSGLPNDRFSAERPEGSISTLTIQRTEQRDSAMYRCASSPQGSLDTQYFGPGTRLTVL.

This clone showed up just a few times. This chain links TRBV14 with TRBJ1-1, with D uncertain. In germline, CDR1 is SGHDN, CDR2 FVKESK. This CDR3 is built from 15 residues. The V end lost 1 base, the J end lost 3 bases, and 12 bases lay between the germline ends. The CDR3 sequence is CASSQGVEDDTEAFF. In DNA form, the CDR3 reads TGTGCCAGCAGCCAAGGGGTGGAGGACGACACTGAAGCTTTCTTT.

The gene calls are TRBV7-8 and TRBJ1-1, with D unresolved. CDR1 is SGHVS and CDR2 is FQNEAQ in the germline V gene. V was trimmed by 2 bases and J by 7 bases, leaving 11 bases between them. This CDR3 has 13 amino acids. DNA of the CDR3: TGTGCCAGCAGCTTATTCGTGGGCGATGAAGCTTTCTTT. This gives the protein CASSLFVGDEAFF.

This clone appeared a few times. The chain uses TRBV30 and TRBJ2-3; 10 positions agree with TRBD2. V shed 4 bases and J 8 bases; nucleotides not matched to a gene: 12. The germline V gene has CDR1 GTSNPN and CDR2 SVGIG (reference sequence). The CDR3 has 15 amino acids. The CDR3: CAWTLYRLAGVTQYF. The CDR3, as DNA: TGTGCCTGGACCTTGTATAGGCTAGCGGGAGTTACGCAGTATTTT.

J is TRBJ2-7 and V is TRBV5-1; 9 bases agree with TRBD1. With V trimmed by 0 bases and J by 4 bases, 8 bases remained unmatched. CDR1 and CDR2 (germline): SGHRS, YFSETQ. This CDR3 has 16 amino acids. The CDR3 protein is CASSLGVWTGAYEQYF. CDR3 nucleotides: TGCGCCAGCAGCTTGGGGGTTTGGACAGGGGCTTACGAGCAGTACTTC. The variable domain in full, completed from reference TRBV5-1 and TRBJ2-7, reads KAGVTQTPRYLIKTRGQQVTLSCSPISGHRSVSWYQQTPGQGLQFLFEYFSETQRNKGNFPGRFSGRQFSNSRSEMNVSTLELGDSALYLCASSLGVWTGAYEQYFGPGTRLTVT.

This clone has only one observation. The chain couples TRBV7-6 to TRBJ1-2; D is unclear. Germline-derived CDR1 and CDR2 are SGHVS and FNYEAQ. The V end was cut by 0 bases, the J end by 8 bases, with 7 bases between. CDR3 size: 12 residues. The CDR3 region has the DNA TGTGCCAGCAGCTTAGCAGGTCACGGCTACACCTTC. Protein product: CASSLAGHGYTF.

The chain links TRBV6-5 to TRBJ1-5; 7 bases agree with TRBD1. The V gene end was trimmed by 6 bases and the J gene end by 5 bases; junction bases not matched to a gene: 7. Germline CDR1 reads MNHEY; CDR2 reads SVGAGI. The CDR3 length is 14 residues. The CDR3: CASRGRQGYQPQHF. CDR3 sequence (DNA): TGTGCCAGCAGGGGGAGACAGGGCTATCAGCCCCAGCATTTT.

The chain links TRBV28 to TRBJ2-2; TRBD1 aligns across 8 bases. Per the germline V gene, CDR1 is MDHEN and CDR2 is SYDVKM. This CDR3 comprises 17 residues. V shed 6 bases and J 2 bases; nucleotides not matched to a gene: 11. The CDR3 protein is CASSITGGWFNTGELFF. CDR3 in DNA: TGTGCCAGCAGCATCACAGGGGGTTGGTTCAACACCGGGGAGCTGTTTTTT.

The rearrangement links TRBV18 to TRBJ2-1; D might be TRBD2 (6 bases). CDR1 KGHSH and CDR2 LQKENI come from the germline V gene. The length of the CDR3 is 15 residues. The V end lost 6 bases, the J end lost 6 bases, and 18 bases lay between the germline ends. The CDR3 protein is CASSPSRGGTNEQFF. In nucleotides, the CDR3 is TGTGCCAGCTCCCCAAGCCGGGGCGGGACCAATGAGCAGTTCTTC.

In this sample, this clone turned up a few times. V is TRBV28 and J is TRBJ2-3; 8 positions agree with TRBD1. Germline V CDR1 and CDR2: MDHEN, SYDVKM. The CDR3 has 16 residues. V gave up 5 bases and J gave up 12 bases; unmatched junction bases: 19. CDR3 protein: CASSPSGGAGIFPQYF. CDR3 nucleotides: TGTGCCAGCAGTCCATCAGGGGGCGCAGGTATATTCCCTCAGTATTTT. Looking up the rest from reference TRBV28 and TRBJ2-3 gives the full variable domain: DVKVTQSSRYLVKRTGEKVFLECVQDMDHENMFWYRQDPGLGLRLIYFSYDVKMKEKGDIPEGYSVSREKKERFSLILESASTNQTSMYLCASSPSGGAGIFPQYFGPGTRLTVL.

This clone was picked up one time. The gene calls are TRBV5-1 and TRBJ1-6; D remains unclear. The CDR3 runs to 15 residues. V was trimmed by 4 bases and J by 2 bases, leaving 10 bases between them. In germline, CDR1 is SGHRS, CDR2 YFSETQ. Here the CDR3 reads CASSRTGAYNSPLHF. The DNA for the CDR3 is TGCGCCAGCAGCCGAACCGGGGCCTATAATTCACCCCTCCACTTT.

Here the CDR3 DNA reads TGTGCCAGTGCACCCGAAAGTTATCAGCCCCAGCATTTT. Its translation is CASAPESYQPQHF. The J gene is TRBJ1-5, the V gene TRBV19; D gene ambiguous. The CDR3 runs to 13 residues. Per the germline V gene, CDR1 is LNHDA and CDR2 is SQIVND (reference sequence). Deletions cut 8 bases from V and 5 bases from J, with 13 bases between.

The chain carries TRBV28 and TRBJ2-7, with D tentatively TRBD2 (6 bases). Per the germline V gene, CDR1 is MDHEN and CDR2 is SYDVKM. V was shortened by 6 bases and J by 3 bases, with 21 bases between the two germline ends. There are 16 residues in the CDR3. CDR3 in DNA: TGTGCCAGCAGACCCGGCGGGGTAGCGACACACTACGAGCAGTACTTC. Its translation is CASRPGGVATHYEQYF.

The V and J genes are TRBV2 and TRBJ2-7, with unresolved D. The CDR3 consists of 11 residues. The germline V and J ends were trimmed by 8 bases and 7 bases, with 12 bases remaining between them. CDR1 is SNHLY and CDR2 is FYNNEI in the germline V gene. The CDR3 bases are TGTGCCAGCTCCCACGAACGGGAGCAGTACTTC. Its translation: CASSHEREQYF.

The sample holds a few counts of this clone. The V gene is TRBV6-1, the J gene TRBJ1-2; D is unclear. V lost 4 bases and J 2 bases, leaving 8 bases between the germline ends. The germline gives CDR1 MNHNS, CDR2 SASEGT. The CDR3 extends over 13 amino acids. The CDR3 is CASSATTNYGYTF. The CDR3 DNA reads as TGTGCCAGCAGTGCCACTACAAACTATGGCTACACCTTC.

In its sample, this clone was seen a few times. The chain uses TRBV7-9 and TRBJ2-7; D is unclear. Germline V CDR1 and CDR2: SEHNR, FQNEAQ (reference sequence). V lost 5 bases to trimming and J lost 6 bases, with 8 bases between them. This CDR3 region has 11 residues. The CDR3 sequence: CASSNGGEQYF. The CDR3 DNA reads TGTGCCAGCAGCAATGGCGGCGAGCAGTACTTC.

The V call is TRBV5-1, the J call TRBJ1-1, with D possibly matching TRBD1 (5 bases). This CDR3 region has 14 residues. Germline V gene sequence: CDR1 SGHRS, CDR2 YFSETQ. Deletions cut 0 bases from V and 2 bases from J, with 8 bases between. This CDR3 reads CASSLAGDNTEAFF. The CDR3 DNA sequence: TGCGCCAGCAGCTTGGCCGGGGACAACACTGAAGCTTTCTTT.

CDR3 nucleotides: TGTGCCAGCACTTCAAGGAGCGGGGCCTCTGAGGGCTACACCTTC. It specifies CASTSRSGASEGYTF. The chain joins TRBV2 to TRBJ1-2; D is perhaps TRBD1 (5 bases). V was cut by 7 bases and J by 8 bases, with 23 bases left in between. Germline values: CDR1 SNHLY, CDR2 FYNNEI. The CDR3 has 15 amino acids.

In its sample, this clone is medium-sized. This chain connects TRBV4-2 to TRBJ2-1; 9 positions agree with TRBD2. Germline V gene sequence: CDR1 LGHNA, CDR2 YNFKEQ. The CDR3 has 16 amino acids. J lost 0 bases, V lost 0 bases, and 0 bases had no gene match. In nucleotides, the CDR3 is TGTGCCAGCAGCCAAGATAGCGGGAGCTCCTACAATGAGCAGTTCTTC. This sequence encodes CASSQDSGSSYNEQFF.

The chain links TRBV11-2 to TRBJ2-7; D perhaps matches TRBD2 (6 bases). Germline V gives CDR1 SGHAT, CDR2 FQNNGV. The CDR3 is 15 amino acids. The V gene lost 0 bases and the J gene lost 4 bases, with 13 bases spanning the gap. The CDR3 DNA sequence: TGTGCCAGCAGCTTAGATTGGGGACTCAATTACGAGCAGTACTTC. It encodes CASSLDWGLNYEQYF.

The V gene is TRBV7-8, the J gene TRBJ1-5; a weak D match, TRBD1 (6 bases). The CDR3 has 15 amino acids. The V gene lost 4 bases and the J gene lost 5 bases, with 15 bases spanning the gap. CDR1 is SGHVS, CDR2 FQNEAQ, per germline. Here the CDR3 DNA reads TGTGCCAGCAGCTCATCAGGGGCTGCTTATCAGCCCCAGCATTTT. Its translation is CASSSSGAAYQPQHF.

Remarks on this clone: The junction does not match germline at one end; this may be a read error. The CDR3 loop is CASSDYQQYF. CDR3 nucleotides: TGTGCCAGCAGTGACTACCAGCAGTACTTC. The rearrangement joins TRBV6-1 to TRBJ2-7; unclear D gene. CDR1 and CDR2 (germline): MNHNS, SASEGT. CDR3 length: 10 amino acids.

This clone has just a few counts. The chain combines TRBV19 with TRBJ2-1; D gene unclear. The CDR3 is 11 amino acids. The germline CDR1 and CDR2 sequences are LNHDA and SQIVND (reference sequence). V lost 7 bases to trimming and J lost 8 bases, with 9 bases between them. CDR3: CASTHGYEQFF. CDR3 DNA sequence: TGTGCCAGTACTCACGGGTATGAGCAGTTCTTC.

This chain uses TRBV18 with TRBJ2-7, with TRBD1 matching 9 bases. Germline V gives CDR1 KGHSH, CDR2 LQKENI. The J segment lost 3 bases and the V segment lost 4 bases, leaving 1 base of the junction unmatched. This CDR3 has 13 amino acids. CDR3 in amino acids: CASSRTGDYEQYF. The CDR3 nucleotides read TGTGCCAGCTCACGGACAGGGGACTACGAGCAGTACTTC.

V and J are TRBV5-1 and TRBJ2-1; 7 bases line up with TRBD1. The germline V gene encodes CDR1 SGHRS and CDR2 YFSETQ. The CDR3 length is 15 residues. V lost 4 bases and J lost 5; bases outside the gene matches: 9. CDR3 DNA: TGCGCCAGCAGCAGATACAGGGGCTCGGACAATGAGCAGTTCTTC. It is translated as CASSRYRGSDNEQFF.